This TCR beta chain stems from a study of blood T cell repertoires in COVID-19. Overall study context: The samples span acute and convalescent COVID-19 from the United States, Italy and Spain. Nucleic acid was either cDNA or gDNA, and it came from T cells, B-cell-depleted T cells, or PBMCs.

Sequenced by immunoSEQ multiplex PCR; TCRdb stores in-frame clones only, minus some. The top ten clones hold 5.5% of a sample with roughly 130,000 clones, approximately 88% of them seen once. Recruitment covered about 25 US areas and drew participants whose ages spanned about 18 to 100 years. Cohorts were determined from participant-reported clinical history. The CDR3 consists of 13 residues. V lost 6 bases, J lost 5 bases, and 11 bases lay in between. The receptor was derived from a man aged 35 to 55 with acute COVID-19. The chain uses TRBV12-3 or TRBV12-4 and TRBJ1-5; a weak D match, TRBD1 (5 bases). Sequencing was done on a sample of PBMCs or T cells enriched from blood (not recorded which). In DNA form, the CDR3 reads TGTGCCAGCAGAAGCGGGGGTCATCAGCCCCAGCATTTT. Protein: CASRSGGHQPQHF.